What follows is one T cell receptor (beta chain) and its context. Which antigen it targets is not known. No qualities accompany the bases; no much larger clone lies one base away. The CDR3 contains 12 residues, cysteine and phenylalanine counted. Kept here is only the CDR3 DNA, which spans 36 bases and is read in frame from base 1. V gives up 7 bases and J gives up 5 bases, and the segment between their germline ends measures 12 bases. CDR1 SGDLS and CDR2 YYNGEE are derived from the germline V gene. The CDR3 regions of human TCRbeta chains were analyzed by immunosequencing. On the authors' methods: Repertoire TCRs were matched against a reference library of SARS-CoV-2-specific TCRs generated with the MIRA antigen-specificity platform. Breadth was defined as the fraction of unique TCRs that were SARS-CoV-2-associated. Depth was defined as the fraction of total T cells that were SARS-CoV-2-associated. Using the MIRA data, each spike-specific TCR was mapped to the spike region that the TCR reacts to and placed in a CD4 or CD8 class. Log10-transformed breadth and depth values were compared by one-way ANOVA with Sidak's multiple comparisons tests. TCRdb took this table from immuneACCESS and kept in-frame rearrangements with V and J called. Such tables lack part of the clones; where checked against another copy, unresolved V genes explain under half of the gap, and the rest is unexplained. Clonal size and the V and J genes are those of that table, whereas D and trimming came from the DNA. Across this sample there are 130,000 to 150,000 clones, with 80% to 90% seen only once. In total, the top ten clones hold more than 1.5% of the sample.

This record comes from a study of T cell responses to AZD1222 COVID-19 vaccine (dated by TCRdb to the early 2020s). Turning to the overall study: AZD1222 recipients whose second dose came at about 4 weeks and those whose second dose came at about 12 weeks were combined into one group, since spike-specific TCR depth and breadth did not differ between the two schedules. TCR sequencing covered over 230 trial participants: 207 given two doses of AZD1222 and approximately 25 given two doses of MenACWY control vaccine. Trial participants were enrolled into age subgroups of 18-55, 56-69 and 70-plus years, which contained about 150, 27 and 61 TCR-sequenced participants, respectively.

General findings and caveats noted by the study authors: Conclusions about previously exposed vaccinees are limited, since just five or six AZD1222 recipients were seropositive for SARS-CoV-2 at baseline. The whole spike protein was spanned by vaccine-associated CD4 TCRs, and dominant responses were seen in regions 160-218 and 743-854. Because no day 14 peak-response samples were available, the repertoires could be characterized only after the peak T cell response. The 56-69-year group was small, and its depth increase did not reach significance, likely because of low power. After two AZD1222 doses, both the breadth and the depth of spike-specific TCRs were significantly higher than at day 0 and than in MenACWY recipients. Participants were mostly white British and included more females than males, and it was suggested by the authors that clonal diversity may have been underestimated. Reportedly, close to half of the unique spike-specific TCRs recognized epitopes lying outside the regions that are mutated in the B.1.351 and B.1.1.7 variants.

The time point tag for this specimen amounts to: baseline before first vaccination. Vaccinee samples came from UK trials COV001 and COV002, including a single-blind randomized controlled phase 2/3 trial of AZD1222 (ChAdOx1 nCoV-19) in healthy adults. For TCRbeta chain sequencing, PBMC samples were collected from trial participants at day 0 and at day 28 after the second dose. The material was peripheral blood, obtained on day 0 of AZD1222 vaccination. The sequence came from an adult in good health. The rearrangement joined TRBV9 to TRBJ1-2; a tentative D match to TRBD1 spans 5 bases. Here is the DNA: TGTGCCAGCTCGGACAAAATGTATGGCTACACCTTC. It is translated as CASSDKMYGYTF. Where the CDR3 stops, the reference TRBV9 and TRBJ1-2 genes take over; the full variable domain is DSGVTQTPKHLITATGQRVTLRCSPRSGDLSVYWYQQSLDQGLQFLIQYYNGEERAKGNILERFSAQQFPDLHSELNLSSLELGDSALYFCASSDKMYGYTFGSGTRLTVV.